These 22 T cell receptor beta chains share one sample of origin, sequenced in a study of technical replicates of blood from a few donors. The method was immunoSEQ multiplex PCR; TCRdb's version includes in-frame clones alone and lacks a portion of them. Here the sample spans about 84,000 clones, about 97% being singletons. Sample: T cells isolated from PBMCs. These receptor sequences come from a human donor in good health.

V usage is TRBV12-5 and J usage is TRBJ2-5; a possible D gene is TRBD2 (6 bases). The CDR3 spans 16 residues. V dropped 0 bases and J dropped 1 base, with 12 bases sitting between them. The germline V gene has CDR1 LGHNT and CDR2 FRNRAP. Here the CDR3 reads CASGLVQAGLQETQYF. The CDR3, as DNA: TGTGCTAGTGGTTTGGTACAAGCGGGCCTCCAAGAGACCCAGTACTTC.

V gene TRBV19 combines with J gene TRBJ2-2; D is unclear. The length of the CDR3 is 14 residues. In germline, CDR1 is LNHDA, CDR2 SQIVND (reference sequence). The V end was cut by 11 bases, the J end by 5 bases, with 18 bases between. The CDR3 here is CASIGGVRTGELFF. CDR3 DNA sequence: TGTGCCTCCATAGGTGGAGTTCGGACCGGGGAGCTGTTTTTT.

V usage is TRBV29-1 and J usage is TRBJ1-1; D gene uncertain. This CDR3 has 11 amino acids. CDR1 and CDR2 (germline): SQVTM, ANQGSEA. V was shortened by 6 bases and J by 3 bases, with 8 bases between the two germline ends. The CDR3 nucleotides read TGCAGCGTGAAGGACTACACTGAAGCTTTCTTT. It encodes CSVKDYTEAFF.

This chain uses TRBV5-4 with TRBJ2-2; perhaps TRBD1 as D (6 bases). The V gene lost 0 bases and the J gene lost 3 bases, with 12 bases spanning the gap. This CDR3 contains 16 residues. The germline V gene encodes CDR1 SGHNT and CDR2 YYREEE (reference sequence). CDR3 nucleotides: TGTGCCAGCAGCTTGGTAGGCAGGGGTTACACCGGGGAGCTGTTTTTT. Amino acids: CASSLVGRGYTGELFF.

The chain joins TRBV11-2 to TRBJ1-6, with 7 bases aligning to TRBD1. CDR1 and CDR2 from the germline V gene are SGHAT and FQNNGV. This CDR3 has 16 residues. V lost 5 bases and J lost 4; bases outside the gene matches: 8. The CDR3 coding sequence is TGTGCCAGCAGCCCCCCCATACAGGGGTATAATTCACCCCTCCACTTT. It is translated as CASSPPIQGYNSPLHF.

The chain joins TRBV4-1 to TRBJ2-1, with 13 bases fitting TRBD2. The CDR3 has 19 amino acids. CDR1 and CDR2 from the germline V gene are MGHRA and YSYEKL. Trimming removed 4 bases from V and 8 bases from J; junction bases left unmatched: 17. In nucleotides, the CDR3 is TGCGCCAGCAGCCCGGGACTAGCGGGATGGGGGAACGTTAGGGATGAGCAGTTCTTC. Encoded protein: CASSPGLAGWGNVRDEQFF.

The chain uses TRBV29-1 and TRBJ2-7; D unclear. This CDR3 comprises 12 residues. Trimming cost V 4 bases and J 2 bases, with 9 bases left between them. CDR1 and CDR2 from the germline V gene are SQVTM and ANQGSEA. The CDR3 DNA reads TGCAGCGTTGGTGACTCTCCCTACGAGCAGTACTTC. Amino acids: CSVGDSPYEQYF.

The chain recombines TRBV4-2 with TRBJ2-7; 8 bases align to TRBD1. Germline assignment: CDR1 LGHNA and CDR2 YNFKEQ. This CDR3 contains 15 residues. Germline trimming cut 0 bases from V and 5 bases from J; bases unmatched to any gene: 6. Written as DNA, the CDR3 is TGTGCCAGCAGCCAAGACCACAGGACAGGGAACGAGCAGTACTTC. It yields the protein CASSQDHRTGNEQYF.

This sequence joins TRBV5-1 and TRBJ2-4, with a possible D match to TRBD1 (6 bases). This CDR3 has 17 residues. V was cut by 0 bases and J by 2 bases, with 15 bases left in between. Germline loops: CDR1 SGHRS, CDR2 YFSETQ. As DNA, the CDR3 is TGCGCCAGCAGCTTGGCCTTGGCGACAGGTCCCAAAAACATTCAGTACTTC. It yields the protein CASSLALATGPKNIQYF. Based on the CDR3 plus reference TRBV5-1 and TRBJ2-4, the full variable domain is KAGVTQTPRYLIKTRGQQVTLSCSPISGHRSVSWYQQTPGQGLQFLFEYFSETQRNKGNFPGRFSGRQFSNSRSEMNVSTLELGDSALYLCASSLALATGPKNIQYFGAGTRLSVL.

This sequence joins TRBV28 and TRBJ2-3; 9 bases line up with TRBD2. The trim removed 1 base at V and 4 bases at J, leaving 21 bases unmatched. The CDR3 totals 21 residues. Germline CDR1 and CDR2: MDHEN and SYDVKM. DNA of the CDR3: TGTGCCAGCAGTTTATTAGGAGGACCCCTAGCGGGAACGCCCGGAGCAGATACGCAGTATTTT. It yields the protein CASSLLGGPLAGTPGADTQYF.

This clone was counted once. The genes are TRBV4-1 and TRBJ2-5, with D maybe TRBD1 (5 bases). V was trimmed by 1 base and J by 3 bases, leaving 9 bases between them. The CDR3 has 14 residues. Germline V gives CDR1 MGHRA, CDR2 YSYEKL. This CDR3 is CASSQVGREETQYF. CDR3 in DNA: TGCGCCAGCAGCCAAGTGGGCAGGGAAGAGACCCAGTACTTC.

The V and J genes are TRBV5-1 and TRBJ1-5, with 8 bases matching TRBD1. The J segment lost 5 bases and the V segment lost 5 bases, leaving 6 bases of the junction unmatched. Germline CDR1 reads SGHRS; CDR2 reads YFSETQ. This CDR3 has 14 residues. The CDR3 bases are TGCGCCAGCAGTTCAGGACAGGGTGATCAGCCCCAGCATTTT. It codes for CASSSGQGDQPQHF.

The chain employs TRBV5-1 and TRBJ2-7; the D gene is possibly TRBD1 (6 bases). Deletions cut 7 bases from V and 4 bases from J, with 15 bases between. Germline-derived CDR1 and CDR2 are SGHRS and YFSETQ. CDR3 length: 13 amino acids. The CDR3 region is CASGTRGSYEQYF. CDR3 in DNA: TGCGCCAGCGGGACCAGGGGTTCTTACGAGCAGTACTTC.

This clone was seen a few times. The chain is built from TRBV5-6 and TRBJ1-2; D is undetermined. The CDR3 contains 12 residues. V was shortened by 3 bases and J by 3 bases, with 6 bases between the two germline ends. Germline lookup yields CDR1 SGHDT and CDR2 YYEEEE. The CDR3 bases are TGTGCCAGCAGCTCCTTTGACTATGGCTACACCTTC. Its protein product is CASSSFDYGYTF.

The CDR3 loop is CASSGGAASGAFF. DNA for the CDR3: TGTGCCAGCAGCGGGGGGGCAGCTTCGGGAGCTTTCTTT. V usage is TRBV28 and J usage is TRBJ1-1; TRBD1 might be the D (6 bases). The germline V and J ends were trimmed by 6 bases and 10 bases, with 18 bases remaining between them. The CDR3 has 13 amino acids. Looked up from germline, CDR1 is MDHEN and CDR2 is SYDVKM.

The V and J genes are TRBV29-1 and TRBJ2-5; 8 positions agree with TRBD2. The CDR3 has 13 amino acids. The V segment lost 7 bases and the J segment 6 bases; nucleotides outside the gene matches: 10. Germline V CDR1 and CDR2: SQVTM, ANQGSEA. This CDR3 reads CSATRRGGQTQYF. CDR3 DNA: TGCAGCGCTACTAGACGGGGGGGGCAGACCCAGTACTTC.

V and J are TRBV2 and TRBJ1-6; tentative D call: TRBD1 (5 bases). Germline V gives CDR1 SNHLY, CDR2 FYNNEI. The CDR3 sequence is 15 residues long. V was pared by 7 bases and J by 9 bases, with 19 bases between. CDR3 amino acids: CASTEEGIFTSPLHF. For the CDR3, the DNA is TGTGCCAGCACCGAGGAGGGGATTTTCACTTCACCCCTCCACTTT.

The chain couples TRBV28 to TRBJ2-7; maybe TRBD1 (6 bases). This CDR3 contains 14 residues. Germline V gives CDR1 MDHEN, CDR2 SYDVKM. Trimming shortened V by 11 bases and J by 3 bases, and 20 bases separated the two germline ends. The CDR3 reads CAVATTGLGYEQYF. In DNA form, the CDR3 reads TGTGCCGTAGCCACGACAGGTCTAGGCTACGAGCAGTACTTC.

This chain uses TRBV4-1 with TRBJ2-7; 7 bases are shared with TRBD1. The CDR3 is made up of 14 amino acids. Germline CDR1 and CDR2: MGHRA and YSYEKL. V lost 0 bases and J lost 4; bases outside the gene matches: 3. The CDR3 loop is CASSQDQGVYEQYF. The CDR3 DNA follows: TGCGCCAGCAGCCAAGATCAGGGGGTATACGAGCAGTACTTC.

The CDR3 is CASSEGRVQPQHF. DNA for the CDR3: TGTGCCAGCAGTGAAGGAAGAGTCCAGCCCCAGCATTTT. The chain carries TRBV6-1 and TRBJ1-5, with unresolved D. The germline V and J ends were trimmed by 1 base and 7 bases, with 8 bases remaining between them. The CDR3 has 13 amino acids. CDR1 is MNHNS and CDR2 is SASEGT in the germline V gene.

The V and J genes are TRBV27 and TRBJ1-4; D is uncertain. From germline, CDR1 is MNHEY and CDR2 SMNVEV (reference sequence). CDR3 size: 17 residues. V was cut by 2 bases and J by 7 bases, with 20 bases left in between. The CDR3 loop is CASSLNPGRRVGEKLFF. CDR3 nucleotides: TGTGCCAGCAGTTTAAACCCGGGTCGCCGGGTAGGTGAAAAACTGTTTTTT.

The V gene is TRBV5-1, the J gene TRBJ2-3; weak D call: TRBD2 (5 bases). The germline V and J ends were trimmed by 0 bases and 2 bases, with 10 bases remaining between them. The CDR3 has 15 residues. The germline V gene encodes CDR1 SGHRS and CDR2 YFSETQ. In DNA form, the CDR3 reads TGCGCCAGCAGCTTGGCTCTAGCAACCACAGATACGCAGTATTTT. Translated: CASSLALATTDTQYF.